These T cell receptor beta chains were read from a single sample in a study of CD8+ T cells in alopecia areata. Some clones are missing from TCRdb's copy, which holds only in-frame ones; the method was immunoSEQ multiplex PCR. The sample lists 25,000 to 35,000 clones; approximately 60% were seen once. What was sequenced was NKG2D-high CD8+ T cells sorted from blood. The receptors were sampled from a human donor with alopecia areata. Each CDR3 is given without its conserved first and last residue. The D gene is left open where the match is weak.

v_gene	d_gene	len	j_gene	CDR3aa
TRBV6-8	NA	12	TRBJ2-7	ASSFYRRHYEQY
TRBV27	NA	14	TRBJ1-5	ASSSNPGRRNQPQH
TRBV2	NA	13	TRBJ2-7	ASSEVGLARYEQY
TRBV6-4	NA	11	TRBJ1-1	ASSAVENTEAF
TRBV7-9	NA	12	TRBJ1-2	ASSLGAGDDGYT
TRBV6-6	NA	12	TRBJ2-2	ASSGQGVTGELF
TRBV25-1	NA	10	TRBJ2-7	ASGNWDYEQY
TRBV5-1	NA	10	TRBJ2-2	ASSYSTGELF
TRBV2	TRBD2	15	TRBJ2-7	ASSELGLAGSIYEQY
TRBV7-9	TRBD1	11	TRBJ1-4	ASAGQGGEKLF
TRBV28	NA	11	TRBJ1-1	ASRDGQNTEAF
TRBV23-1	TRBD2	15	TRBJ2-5	ASSQAASGGTAETQY
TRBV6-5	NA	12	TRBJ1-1	ASSYHWGSTEAF
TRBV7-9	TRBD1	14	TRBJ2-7	ASSSPIPGQAYEQY
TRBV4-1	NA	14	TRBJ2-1	ASSQIAGGYYNEQF
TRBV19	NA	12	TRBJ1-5	ASSIRVSNQPQH
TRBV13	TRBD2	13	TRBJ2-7	ASSLSPSGSYEQY
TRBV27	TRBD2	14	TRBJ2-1	ASSFTSGRAGNEQF
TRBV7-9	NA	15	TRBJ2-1	ASSLAGRPMPYNEQF
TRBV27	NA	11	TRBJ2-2	ASSFRAGGELF
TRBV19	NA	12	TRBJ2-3	ASSNGILTDTQY
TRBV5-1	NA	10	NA	ASSDGHYEQY
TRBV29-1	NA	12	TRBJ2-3	SVVQPGRGDTQY
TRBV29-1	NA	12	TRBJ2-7	SVVDGRRSYEQY
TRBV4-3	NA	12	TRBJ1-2	ASSQENRIDGYT
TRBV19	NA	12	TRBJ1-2	ASSPYVDSYGYT
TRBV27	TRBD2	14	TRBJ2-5	ASSLLGGGGQETQY
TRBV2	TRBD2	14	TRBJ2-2	ASSEVSRGRTGELF
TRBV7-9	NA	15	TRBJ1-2	ASVSIYQGQLNYGYT
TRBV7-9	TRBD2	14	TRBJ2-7	ASSFPGTSGFYEQY
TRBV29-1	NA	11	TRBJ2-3	SVGGDNTDTQY
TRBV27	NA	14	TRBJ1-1	ASRLLLPRSYTEAF
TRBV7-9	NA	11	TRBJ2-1	ASSPPLNNEQF
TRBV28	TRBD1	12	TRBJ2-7	ASTVTGGSYEQY
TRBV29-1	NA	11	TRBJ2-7	SVVKGGNYEQY
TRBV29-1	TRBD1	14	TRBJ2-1	SVLGQSLSSYNEQF
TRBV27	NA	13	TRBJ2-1	ASSSMSGRGNEQF
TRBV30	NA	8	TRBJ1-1	AGANTEAF
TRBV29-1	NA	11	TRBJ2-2	SARKANTGELF
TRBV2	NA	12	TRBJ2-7	ASRVSGYYYEQY
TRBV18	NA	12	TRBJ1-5	ASSDGQRGQPQH
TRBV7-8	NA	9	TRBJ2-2	ASSRGSELF
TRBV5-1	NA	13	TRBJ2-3	ASSFGTSLTDTQY
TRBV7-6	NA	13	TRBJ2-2	ASSSPGQNTGELF
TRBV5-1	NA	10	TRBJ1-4	ASSFEGEKLF
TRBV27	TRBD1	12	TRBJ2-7	ASSLENRGYEQY
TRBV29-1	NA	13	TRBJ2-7	SVVWVAREGYEQY
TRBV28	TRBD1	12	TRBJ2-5	ASSPRDREETQY
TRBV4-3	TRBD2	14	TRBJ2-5	ASSQDQTGGLETQY
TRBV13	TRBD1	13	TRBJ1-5	ASSSGGMGNQPQH
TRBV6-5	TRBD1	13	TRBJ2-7	ASSYTGTVSREQY
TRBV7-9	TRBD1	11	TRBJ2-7	ASSAGTGWEQY
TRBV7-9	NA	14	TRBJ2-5	ASSLFWGSFKETQY